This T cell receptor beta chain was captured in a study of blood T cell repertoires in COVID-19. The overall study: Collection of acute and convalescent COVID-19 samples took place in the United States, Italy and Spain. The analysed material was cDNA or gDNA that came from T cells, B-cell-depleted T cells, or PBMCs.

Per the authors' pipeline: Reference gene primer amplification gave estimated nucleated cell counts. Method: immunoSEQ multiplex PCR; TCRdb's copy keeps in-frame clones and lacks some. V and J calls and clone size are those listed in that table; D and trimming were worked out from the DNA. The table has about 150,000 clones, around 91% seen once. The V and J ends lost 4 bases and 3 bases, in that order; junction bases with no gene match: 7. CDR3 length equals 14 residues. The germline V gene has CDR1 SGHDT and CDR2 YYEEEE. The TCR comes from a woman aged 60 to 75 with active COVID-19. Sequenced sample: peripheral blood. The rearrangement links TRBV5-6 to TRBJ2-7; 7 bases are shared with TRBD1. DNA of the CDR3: TGTGCCAGCAGCGTAGGGGACAGACACTACGAGCAGTACTTC. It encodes CASSVGDRHYEQYF.